This entry features one TCR beta chain sequence. No cognate antigen has been identified for it. Nothing much larger sits one base from this clone, and base qualities are not available. The library was built by means of the immunoSEQ multiplex PCR assay. On the authors' methods: A statistical classification framework was built for diagnosing cytomegalovirus status from the catalog of TCR beta chain sequences. The clones in this table, taken by TCRdb from immuneACCESS, are in-frame only. Not every clone is retained; where verified, under half of the shortfall comes from an unresolved V gene, and the cause of the rest is unknown. V, J and clone size are those of that table, while D and trimming were read from the DNA. The sample profile shows about 220,000 clones; over 80% of them were found once. Together, the top ten hold roughly an eighth of the sample. The donors were included in the validation cohort of some 120 subjects, a group kept apart from the roughly 670-subject first cohort.

CDR1 MNHEY and CDR2 SVGAGI are derived from the germline V gene. Relative to germline, V is 8 bases shorter and J is 7 bases shorter, with 21 bases between their ends. Counted from cysteine to phenylalanine, this CDR3 has 14 amino acids. CDR3 DNA only is kept here, 42 bases in frame from base 1. This sample was included in a study of cytomegalovirus exposure and HLA in healthy donors (dated by TCRdb to 2016 to 2017). The study in broad terms: According to a later analysis, one platform produced both the 110 or so validation repertoires and the 620 or so repertoires of the first cohort. The study was designed to test whether signatures of past pathogen exposure could be identified by cataloging public T cell receptors. Along with the approximately 670-subject first cohort, a separate validation cohort of over a hundred different subjects was used. To predict cytomegalovirus infection status, the study brought together high-throughput TCR immunosequencing, statistical association of individual TCRs with disease status, and machine learning. On the study overall, not on this receptor specifically: In vitro tests confirmed that a few of the cytomegalovirus-associated TCR beta chains recognize cytomegalovirus antigens. The study listed around 160 TCR beta chains as associated with cytomegalovirus. According to the authors, the approach could potentially be generalized to other disease states and immunological phenotypes. Most TCR sequences were observed very rarely across donors, whereas some public TCRs were present in many individuals. Cytomegalovirus status was reported to be diagnosed by the classifier with high specificity and sensitivity in both the original and validation cohorts. In a later analysis, TCRs clustered in the first cohort were found to also tend to co-occur in the 110 or so validation repertoires, with 90% to 95% of cluster scores above 0. A later analysis had no HLA typing for the validation cohort, so co-occurrence there was scored across all 130 or so repertoires.

The clonotype comes from a woman younger than 45 in good health and CMV-seropositive. Specimen: PBMCs. The chain is made from TRBV6-5 and TRBJ2-7; the D gene assignment is ambiguous. Read as DNA, the sequence is TGTGCCAGCTCCACGTCACATGACTTTGGAGAGCAGTACTTC. Its amino acids are CASSTSHDFGEQYF.